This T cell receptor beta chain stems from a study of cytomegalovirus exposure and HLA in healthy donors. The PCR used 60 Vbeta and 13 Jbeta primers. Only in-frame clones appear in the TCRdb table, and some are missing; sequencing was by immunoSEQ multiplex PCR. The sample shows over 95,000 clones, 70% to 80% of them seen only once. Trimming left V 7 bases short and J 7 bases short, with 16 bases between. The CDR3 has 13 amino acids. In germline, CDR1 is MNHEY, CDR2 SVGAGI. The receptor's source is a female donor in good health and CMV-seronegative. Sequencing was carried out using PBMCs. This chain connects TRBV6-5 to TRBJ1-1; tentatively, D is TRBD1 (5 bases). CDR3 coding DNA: TGTGCCAGCAAAAACGGGGGAGTCTTTGAAGCTTTCTTT. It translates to CASKNGGVFEAFF.